This T cell receptor beta chain was obtained from a study of T cell repertoires in cytomegalovirus infection. Study at large: Recently identified HLA-C-restricted CMV epitopes and well-studied HLA-B-restricted CMV epitopes were used by the study.

The CDR3 has 14 amino acids. CDR1 SGHTA and CDR2 FQGNSA come from the germline V gene. Trimming took 2 bases from V and 8 from J; bases not matched to a gene: 6. This clonotype has a handful of counts. The antigen remains undetermined. Via MiXCR, TCRdb re-called the reads, giving one row per CDR3 protein. The data contain around 570,000 distinct CDR3 sequences, 40% of them seen just once; the ten biggest clones take up 48%. The sequence came from a human donor in good health (CMV status not recorded). Some clones in this sample may be carry-over from other donors' samples. Sequenced material: cultured PBMCs, taken from culture after CMV antigen stimulation. The V call is TRBV7-2, the J call TRBJ2-1; TRBD2 matches at 7 bases. The CDR3 is CASSLNGGLDEQFF. Written as DNA, the CDR3 is TGTGCCAGCAGCTTAAACGGGGGGTTAGATGAGCAGTTCTTC.